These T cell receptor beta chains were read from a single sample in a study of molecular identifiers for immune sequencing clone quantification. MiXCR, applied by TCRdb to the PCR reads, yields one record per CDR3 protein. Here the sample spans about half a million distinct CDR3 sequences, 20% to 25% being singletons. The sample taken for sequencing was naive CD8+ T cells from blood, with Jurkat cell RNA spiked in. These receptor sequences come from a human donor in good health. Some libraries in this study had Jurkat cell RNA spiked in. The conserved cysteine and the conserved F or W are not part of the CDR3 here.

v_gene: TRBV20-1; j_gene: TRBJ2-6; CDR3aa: SAPRPSSGANVLT
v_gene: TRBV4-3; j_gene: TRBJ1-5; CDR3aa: ASSQVDINKQPQH
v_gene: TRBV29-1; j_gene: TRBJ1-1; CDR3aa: SVDGGTGAF
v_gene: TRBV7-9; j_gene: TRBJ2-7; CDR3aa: ASSLAGNYEQY
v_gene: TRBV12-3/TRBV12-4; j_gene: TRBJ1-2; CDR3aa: ASSDSPNYGYT
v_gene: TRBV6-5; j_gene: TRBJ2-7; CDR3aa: ASSESRGRIYEQY
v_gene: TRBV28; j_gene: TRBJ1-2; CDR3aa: ASSFPDEGPYGYT
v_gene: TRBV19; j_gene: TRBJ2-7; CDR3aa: ASRPGQNAYEQY
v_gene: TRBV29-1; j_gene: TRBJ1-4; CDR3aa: SALFEKLF
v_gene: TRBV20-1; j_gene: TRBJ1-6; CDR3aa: SARPPNSPLH
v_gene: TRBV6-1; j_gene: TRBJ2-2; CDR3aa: ATPAWENTGELF
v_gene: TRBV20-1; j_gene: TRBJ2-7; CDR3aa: SAPDWSYEQY
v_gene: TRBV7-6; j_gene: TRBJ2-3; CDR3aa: ASSLAGLGLADTQY
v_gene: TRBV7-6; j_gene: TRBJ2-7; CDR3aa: ASSLVPGQVDEQY
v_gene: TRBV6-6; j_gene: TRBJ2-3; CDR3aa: ASSSLGQDTDTQY
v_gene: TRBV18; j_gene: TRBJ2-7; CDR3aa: ASSDGVLAGEQY
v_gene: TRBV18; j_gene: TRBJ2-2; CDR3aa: ASSPPTGTVNTGELF
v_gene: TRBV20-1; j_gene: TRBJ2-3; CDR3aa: SARGSVAPRIDTQY
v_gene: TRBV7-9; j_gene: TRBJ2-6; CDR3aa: ASSSTTGYSGANVLT
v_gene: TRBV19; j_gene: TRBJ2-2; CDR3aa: ASSPLSGGAIHTGELF
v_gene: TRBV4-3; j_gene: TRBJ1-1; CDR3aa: ASSQGTGGWPNTEAF
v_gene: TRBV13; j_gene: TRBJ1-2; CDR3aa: ASSLRVQRTYGYT
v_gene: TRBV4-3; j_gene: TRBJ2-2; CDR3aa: ASSQDFSGTGGYLGELF
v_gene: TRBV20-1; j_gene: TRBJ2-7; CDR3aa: SARRRGTSSYEQY
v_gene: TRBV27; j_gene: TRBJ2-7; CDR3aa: ASSFGAGGAYEQY
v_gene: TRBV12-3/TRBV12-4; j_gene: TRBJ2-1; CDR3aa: ASSYGTSGSYNEQF
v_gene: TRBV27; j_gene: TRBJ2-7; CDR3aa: ASSFRGGSSYEQY
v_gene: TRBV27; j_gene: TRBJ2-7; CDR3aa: ASSLGSSGSMVYEQY
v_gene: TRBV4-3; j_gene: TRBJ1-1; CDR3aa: ASSQDFRVNTEAF
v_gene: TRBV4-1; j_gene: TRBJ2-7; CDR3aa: ASSQELAGVYEQY
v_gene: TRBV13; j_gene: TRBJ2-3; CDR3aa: ASSGTGAPSTDTQY
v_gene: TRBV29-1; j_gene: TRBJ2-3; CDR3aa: SVEGLAGGGRGTDTQY
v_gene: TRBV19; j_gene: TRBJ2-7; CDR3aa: ASSPAPGYEQY
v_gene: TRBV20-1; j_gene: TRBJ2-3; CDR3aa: SADQSLAGTDTQY
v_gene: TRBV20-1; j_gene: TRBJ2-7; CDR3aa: SASPPTGTAYEQY
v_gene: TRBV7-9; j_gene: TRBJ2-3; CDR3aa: ASSLQGGSTDTQY
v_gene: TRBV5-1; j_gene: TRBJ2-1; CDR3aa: ASSLYTDNEQF
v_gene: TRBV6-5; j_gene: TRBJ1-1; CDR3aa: ASTTGGPTEAF
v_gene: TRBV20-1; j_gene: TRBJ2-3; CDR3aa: SARDLVTDTQY
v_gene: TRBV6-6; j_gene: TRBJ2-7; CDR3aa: ASSPHRTGEQY
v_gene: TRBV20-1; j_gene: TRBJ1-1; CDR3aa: TSNRMIQGMNTEAF
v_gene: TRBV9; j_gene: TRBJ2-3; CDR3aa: ASSVVSDTQY
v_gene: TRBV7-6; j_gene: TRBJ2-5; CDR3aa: ASSLALWEQESETQY
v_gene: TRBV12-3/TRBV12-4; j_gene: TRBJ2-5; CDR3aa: ASSLAGGWSPQY
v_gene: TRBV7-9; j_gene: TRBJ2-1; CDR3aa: ASSPGLAGGNEQF